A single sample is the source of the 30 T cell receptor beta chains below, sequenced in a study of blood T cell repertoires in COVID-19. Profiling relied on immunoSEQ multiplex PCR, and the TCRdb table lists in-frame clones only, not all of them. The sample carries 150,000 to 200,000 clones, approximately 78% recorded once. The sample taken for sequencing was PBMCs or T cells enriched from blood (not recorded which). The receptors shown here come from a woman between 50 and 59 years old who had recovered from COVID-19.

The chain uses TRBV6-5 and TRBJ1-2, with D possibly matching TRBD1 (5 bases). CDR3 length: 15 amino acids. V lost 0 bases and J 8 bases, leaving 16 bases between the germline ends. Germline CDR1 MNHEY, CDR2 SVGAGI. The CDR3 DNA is TGTGCCAGCAGTTACTCTGGAGGGGACGGTCGAGGCTACACCTTC. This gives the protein CASSYSGGDGRGYTF.

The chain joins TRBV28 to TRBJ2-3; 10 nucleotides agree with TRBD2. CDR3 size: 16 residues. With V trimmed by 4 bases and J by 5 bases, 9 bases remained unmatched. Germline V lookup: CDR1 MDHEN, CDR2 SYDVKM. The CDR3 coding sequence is TGTGCCAGCAGTTCCCACCCTAGCGGGAGATTAGATACGCAGTATTTT. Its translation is CASSSHPSGRLDTQYF. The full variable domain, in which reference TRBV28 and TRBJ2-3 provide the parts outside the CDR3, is DVKVTQSSRYLVKRTGEKVFLECVQDMDHENMFWYRQDPGLGLRLIYFSYDVKMKEKGDIPEGYSVSREKKERFSLILESASTNQTSMYLCASSSHPSGRLDTQYFGPGTRLTVL.

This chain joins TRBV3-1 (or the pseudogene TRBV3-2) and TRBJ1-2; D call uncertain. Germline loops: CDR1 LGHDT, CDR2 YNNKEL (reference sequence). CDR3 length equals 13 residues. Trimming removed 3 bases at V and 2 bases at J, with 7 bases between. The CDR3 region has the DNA TGTGCCAGCAGCCAGGGCCAGAACTATGGCTACACCTTC. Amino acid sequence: CASSQGQNYGYTF.

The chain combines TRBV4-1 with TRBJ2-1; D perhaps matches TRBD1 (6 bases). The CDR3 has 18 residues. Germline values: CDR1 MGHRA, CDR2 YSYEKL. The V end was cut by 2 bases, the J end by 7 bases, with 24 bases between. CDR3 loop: CASSQIKLGQQATNEQFF. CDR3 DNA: TGCGCCAGCAGCCAAATAAAACTAGGACAGCAGGCTACTAATGAGCAGTTCTTC.

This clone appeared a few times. CDR3 sequence: CASSISEVTEAFF. As DNA, the CDR3 is TGTGCCAGTAGTATAAGTGAGGTCACTGAAGCTTTCTTT. This chain links TRBV19 with TRBJ1-1, with D unresolved. The V and J ends lost 2 bases and 4 bases respectively, with 8 bases between them. CDR1 is LNHDA, CDR2 SQIVND, per germline (reference sequence). The CDR3 is 13 residues long.

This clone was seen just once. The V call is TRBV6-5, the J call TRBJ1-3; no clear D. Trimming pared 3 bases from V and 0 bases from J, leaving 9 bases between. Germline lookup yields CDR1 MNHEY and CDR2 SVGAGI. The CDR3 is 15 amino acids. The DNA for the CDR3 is TGTGCCAGCAGTTATGGGGAGAGCTCTGGAAACACCATATATTTT. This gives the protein CASSYGESSGNTIYF.

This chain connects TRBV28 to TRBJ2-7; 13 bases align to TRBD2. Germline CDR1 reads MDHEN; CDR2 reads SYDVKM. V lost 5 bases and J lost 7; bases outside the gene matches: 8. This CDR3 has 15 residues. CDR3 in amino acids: CASSERLAGGREQYF. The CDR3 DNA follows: TGTGCCAGCAGTGAGAGACTAGCGGGAGGCCGGGAGCAGTACTTC.

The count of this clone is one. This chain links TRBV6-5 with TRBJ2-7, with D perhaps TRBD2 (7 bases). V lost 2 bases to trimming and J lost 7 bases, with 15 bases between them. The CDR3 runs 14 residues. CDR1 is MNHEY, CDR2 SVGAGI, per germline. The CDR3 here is CASSYGGAHREQYF. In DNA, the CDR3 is TGTGCCAGCAGTTACGGGGGGGCTCATCGGGAGCAGTACTTC.

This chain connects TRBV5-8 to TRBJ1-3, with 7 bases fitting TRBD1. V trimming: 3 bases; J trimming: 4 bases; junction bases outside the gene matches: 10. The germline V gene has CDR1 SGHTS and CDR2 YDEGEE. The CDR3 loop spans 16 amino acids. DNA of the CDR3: TGTGCCAGCAGCTCGGGACAGACGTCGAGAGGAAACACCATATATTTT. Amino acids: CASSSGQTSRGNTIYF.

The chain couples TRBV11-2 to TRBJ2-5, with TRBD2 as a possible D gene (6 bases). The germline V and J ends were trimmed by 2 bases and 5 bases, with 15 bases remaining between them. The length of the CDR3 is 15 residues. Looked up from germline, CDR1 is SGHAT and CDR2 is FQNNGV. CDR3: CASSLMSTGRETQYF. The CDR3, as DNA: TGTGCCAGCAGCTTAATGTCCACTGGGAGGGAGACCCAGTACTTC.

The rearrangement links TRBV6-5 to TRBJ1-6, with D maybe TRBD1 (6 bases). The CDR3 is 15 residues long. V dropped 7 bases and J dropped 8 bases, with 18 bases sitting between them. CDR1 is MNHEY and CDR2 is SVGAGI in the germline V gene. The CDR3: CASTRRQVLDSPLHF. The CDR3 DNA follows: TGTGCCAGCACTCGACGACAGGTGTTAGATTCACCCCTCCACTTT.

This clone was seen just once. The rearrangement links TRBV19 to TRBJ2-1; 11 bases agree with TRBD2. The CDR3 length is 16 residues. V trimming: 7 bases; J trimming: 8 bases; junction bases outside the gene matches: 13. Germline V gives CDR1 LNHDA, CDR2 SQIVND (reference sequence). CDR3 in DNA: TGTGCCAGTAACTCCCCCGGAAATAGCGGGAGGGATGAGCAGTTCTTC. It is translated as CASNSPGNSGRDEQFF.

CDR3 sequence: CASSLSQTSGSSYEQYF. In DNA, the CDR3 is TGTGCCAGCAGCTTATCCCAGACTAGCGGGAGCTCATACGAGCAGTACTTC. The chain joins TRBV13 to TRBJ2-7, with 12 bases that match TRBD2. V was clipped by 2 bases and J by 4 bases; unmatched bases: 9. The CDR3 has 17 residues. Germline CDR1 reads PRHDT; CDR2 reads FYEKMQ (reference sequence).

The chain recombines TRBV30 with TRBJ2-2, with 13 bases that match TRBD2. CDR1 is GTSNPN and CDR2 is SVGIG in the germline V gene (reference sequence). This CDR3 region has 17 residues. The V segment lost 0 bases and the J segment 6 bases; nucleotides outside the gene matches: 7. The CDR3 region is CAWSVLGGLAGSGELFF. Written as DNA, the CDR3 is TGTGCCTGGAGTGTACTTGGGGGACTAGCGGGGTCCGGGGAGCTGTTTTTT.

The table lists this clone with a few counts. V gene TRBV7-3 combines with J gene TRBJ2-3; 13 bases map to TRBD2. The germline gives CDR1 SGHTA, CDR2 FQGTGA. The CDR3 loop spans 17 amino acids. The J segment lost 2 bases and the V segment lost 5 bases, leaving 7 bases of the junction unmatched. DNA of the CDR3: TGTGCCAGCAGCAAAAGACTAGCGGGAGGTATCACAGATACGCAGTATTTT. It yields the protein CASSKRLAGGITDTQYF.

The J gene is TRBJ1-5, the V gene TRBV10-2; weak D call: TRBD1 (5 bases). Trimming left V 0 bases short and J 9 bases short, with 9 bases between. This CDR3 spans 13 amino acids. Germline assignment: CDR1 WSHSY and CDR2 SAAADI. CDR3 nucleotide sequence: TGCGCCAGCAGTGAGTCGTCGCAGGGGCCCCAGCATTTT. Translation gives CASSESSQGPQHF.

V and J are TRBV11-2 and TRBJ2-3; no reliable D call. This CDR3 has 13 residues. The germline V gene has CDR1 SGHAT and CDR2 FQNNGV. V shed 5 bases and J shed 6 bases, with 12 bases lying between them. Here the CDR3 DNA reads TGTGCCAGCAGCCCCGTACTCCCGGATACGCAGTATTTT. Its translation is CASSPVLPDTQYF. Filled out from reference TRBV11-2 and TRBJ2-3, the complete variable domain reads EAGVAQSPRYKIIEKRQSVAFWCNPISGHATLYWYQQILGQGPKLLIQFQNNGVVDDSQLPKDRFSAERLKGVDSTLKIQPAKLEDSAVYLCASSPVLPDTQYFGPGTRLTVL.

Written as DNA, the CDR3 is TGTGCCAGCAGCGTAGGACTAGCGGGAGGGGAGGATACGCAGTATTTT. Its protein is CASSVGLAGGEDTQYF. The genes are TRBV9 and TRBJ2-3; 14 bases align to TRBD2. This CDR3 has 16 amino acids. Looked up from germline, CDR1 is SGDLS and CDR2 is YYNGEE. Trimming removed 0 bases from V and 6 bases from J; junction bases left unmatched: 3.

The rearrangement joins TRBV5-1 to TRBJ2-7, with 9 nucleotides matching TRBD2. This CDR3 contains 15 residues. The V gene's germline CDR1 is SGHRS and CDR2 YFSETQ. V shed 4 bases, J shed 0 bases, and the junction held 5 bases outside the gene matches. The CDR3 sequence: CASSLSGSGSYEQYF. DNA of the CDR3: TGCGCCAGCAGCCTTAGCGGGAGTGGCTCCTACGAGCAGTACTTC.

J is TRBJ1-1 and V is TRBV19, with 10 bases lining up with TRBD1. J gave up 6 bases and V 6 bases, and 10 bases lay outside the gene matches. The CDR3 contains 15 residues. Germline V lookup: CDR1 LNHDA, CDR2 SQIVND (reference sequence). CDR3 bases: TGTGCCAGTAGATGGGGACAGGGGTTGGGCGCTGAAGCTTTCTTT. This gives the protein CASRWGQGLGAEAFF. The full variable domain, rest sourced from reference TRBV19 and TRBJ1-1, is DGGITQSPKYLFRKEGQNVTLSCEQNLNHDAMYWYRQDPGQGLRLIYYSQIVNDFQKGDIAEGYSVSREKKESFPLTVTSAQKNPTAFYLCASRWGQGLGAEAFFGQGTRLTVV.

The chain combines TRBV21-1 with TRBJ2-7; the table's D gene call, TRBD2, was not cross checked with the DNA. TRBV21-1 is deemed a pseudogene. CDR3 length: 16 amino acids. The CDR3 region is CASSKVRGTKLYEQYF. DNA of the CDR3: TGTGCCAGCAGCAAAGTCCGGGGGACTAAACTCTACGAGCAGTACTTC.

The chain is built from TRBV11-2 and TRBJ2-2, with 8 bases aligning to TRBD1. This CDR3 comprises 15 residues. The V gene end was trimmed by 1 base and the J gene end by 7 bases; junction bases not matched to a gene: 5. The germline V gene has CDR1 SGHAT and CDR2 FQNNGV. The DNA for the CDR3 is TGTGCCAGCAGCTTAGGGACAGGGTTAATCGGGGAGCTGTTTTTT. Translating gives CASSLGTGLIGELFF.

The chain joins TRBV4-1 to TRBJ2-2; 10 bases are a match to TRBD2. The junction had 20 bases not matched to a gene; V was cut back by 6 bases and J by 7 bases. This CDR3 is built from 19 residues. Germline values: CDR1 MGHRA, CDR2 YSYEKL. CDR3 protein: CASRQPKLVAGGGGGELFF. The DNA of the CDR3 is TGCGCCAGCAGACAACCTAAACTGGTAGCGGGAGGCGGGGGCGGGGAGCTGTTTTTT.

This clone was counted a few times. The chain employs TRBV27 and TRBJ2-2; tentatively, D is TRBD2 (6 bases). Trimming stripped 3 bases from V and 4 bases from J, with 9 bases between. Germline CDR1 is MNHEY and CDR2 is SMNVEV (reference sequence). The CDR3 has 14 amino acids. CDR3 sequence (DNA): TGTGCCAGCAGTTTGACTAGTGCCACCGGGGAGCTGTTTTTT. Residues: CASSLTSATGELFF.

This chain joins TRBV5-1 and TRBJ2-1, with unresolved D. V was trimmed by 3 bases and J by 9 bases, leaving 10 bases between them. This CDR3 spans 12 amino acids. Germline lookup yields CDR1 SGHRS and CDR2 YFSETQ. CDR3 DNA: TGCGCCAGCAGCTATAGCCCCCCTGAGCAGTTCTTC. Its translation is CASSYSPPEQFF.

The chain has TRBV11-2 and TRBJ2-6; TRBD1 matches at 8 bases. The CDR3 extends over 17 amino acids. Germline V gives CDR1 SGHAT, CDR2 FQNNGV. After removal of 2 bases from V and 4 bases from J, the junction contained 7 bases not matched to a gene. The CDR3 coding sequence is TGTGCCAGCAGCTTATATCAGGGGGCGCGGGGGGCCAACGTCCTGACTTTC. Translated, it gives CASSLYQGARGANVLTF.

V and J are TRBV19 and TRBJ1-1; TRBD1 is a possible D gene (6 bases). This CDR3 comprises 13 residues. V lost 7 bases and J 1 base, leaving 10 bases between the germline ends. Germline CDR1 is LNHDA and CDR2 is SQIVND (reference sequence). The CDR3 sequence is CASIGDKNTEAFF. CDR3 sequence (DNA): TGTGCCAGTATCGGGGACAAGAACACTGAAGCTTTCTTT.

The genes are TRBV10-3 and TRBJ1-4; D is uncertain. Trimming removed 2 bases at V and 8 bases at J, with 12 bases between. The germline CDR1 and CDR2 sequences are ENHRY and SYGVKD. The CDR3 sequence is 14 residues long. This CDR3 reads CAISEREAGEKLFF. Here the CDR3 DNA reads TGTGCCATCAGTGAGAGGGAGGCGGGCGAAAAACTGTTTTTT.

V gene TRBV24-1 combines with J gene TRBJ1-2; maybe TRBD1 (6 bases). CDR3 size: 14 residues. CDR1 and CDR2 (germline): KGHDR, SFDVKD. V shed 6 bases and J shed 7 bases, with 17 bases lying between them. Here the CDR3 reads CATSPPSLQGGYTF. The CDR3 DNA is TGTGCCACCAGTCCTCCCTCCCTACAGGGTGGCTACACCTTC.

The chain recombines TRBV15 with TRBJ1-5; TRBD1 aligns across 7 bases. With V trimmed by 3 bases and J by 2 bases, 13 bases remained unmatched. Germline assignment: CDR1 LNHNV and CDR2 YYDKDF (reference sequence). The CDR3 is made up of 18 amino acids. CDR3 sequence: CATSSRLHSGTGNQPQHF. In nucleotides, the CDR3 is TGTGCCACCAGCAGTCGGCTACACTCCGGGACAGGCAATCAGCCCCAGCATTTT.